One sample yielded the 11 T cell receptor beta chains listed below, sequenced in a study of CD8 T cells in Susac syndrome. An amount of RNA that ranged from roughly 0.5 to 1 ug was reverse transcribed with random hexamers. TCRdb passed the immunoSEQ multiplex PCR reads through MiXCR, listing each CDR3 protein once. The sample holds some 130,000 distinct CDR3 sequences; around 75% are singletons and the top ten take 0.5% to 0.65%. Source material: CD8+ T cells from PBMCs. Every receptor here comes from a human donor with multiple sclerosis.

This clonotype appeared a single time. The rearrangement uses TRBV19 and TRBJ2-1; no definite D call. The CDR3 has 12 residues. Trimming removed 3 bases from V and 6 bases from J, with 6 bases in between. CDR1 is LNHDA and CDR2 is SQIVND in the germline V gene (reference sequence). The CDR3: CASSIRVNEQFF. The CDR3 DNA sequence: TGTGCCAGTAGTATTAGGGTCAATGAGCAGTTCTTC.

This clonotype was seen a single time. CDR3 residues: CSARDFDEQFF. Written as DNA, the CDR3 is TGCAGTGCTAGAGATTTCGATGAGCAGTTCTTC. This rearrangement joins TRBV20-1 to TRBJ2-1, with D unresolved. Trimming stripped 0 bases from V and 8 bases from J, with 5 bases between. The germline V gene has CDR1 DFQATT and CDR2 SNEGSKA (reference sequence). There are 11 residues in the CDR3.

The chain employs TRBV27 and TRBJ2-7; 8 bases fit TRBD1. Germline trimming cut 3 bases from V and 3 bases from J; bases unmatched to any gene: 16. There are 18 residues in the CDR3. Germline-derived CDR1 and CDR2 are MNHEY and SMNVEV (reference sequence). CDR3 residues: CASSFLNPHGTGLYEQYF. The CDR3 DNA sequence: TGTGCCAGCAGTTTCTTGAATCCTCACGGGACAGGTCTCTACGAGCAGTACTTC.

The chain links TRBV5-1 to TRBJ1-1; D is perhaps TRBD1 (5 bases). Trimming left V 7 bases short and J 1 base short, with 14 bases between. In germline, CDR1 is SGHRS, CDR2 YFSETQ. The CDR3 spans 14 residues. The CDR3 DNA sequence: TGCGCCAGCGGTTTCAGGGAGTGGAACACTGAAGCTTTCTTT. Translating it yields CASGFREWNTEAFF.

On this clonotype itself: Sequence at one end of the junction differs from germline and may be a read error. The CDR3 protein is CATSPAGVRGNTIYF. CDR3 bases: TGTGCCACCAGTCCGGCCGGGGTTCGTGGAAACACCATATATTTT. This sequence joins TRBV6-5 and TRBJ1-3; D is uncertain. The CDR3 contains 15 residues. Per the germline V gene, CDR1 is MNHEY and CDR2 is SVGAGI.

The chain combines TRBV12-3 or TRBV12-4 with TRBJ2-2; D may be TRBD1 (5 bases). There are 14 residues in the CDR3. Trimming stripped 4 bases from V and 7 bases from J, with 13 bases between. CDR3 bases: TGTGCCAGCAGTTCAGGGTACGAGGTCGGGGAGCTGTTTTTT. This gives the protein CASSSGYEVGELFF.

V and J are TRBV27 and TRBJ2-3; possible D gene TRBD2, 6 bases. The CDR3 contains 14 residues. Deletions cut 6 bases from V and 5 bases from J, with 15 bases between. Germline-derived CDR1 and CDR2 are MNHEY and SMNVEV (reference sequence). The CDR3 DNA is TGTGCCAGCAGCCCCCTGGCGGAGGGAGATACGCAGTATTTT. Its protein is CASSPLAEGDTQYF.

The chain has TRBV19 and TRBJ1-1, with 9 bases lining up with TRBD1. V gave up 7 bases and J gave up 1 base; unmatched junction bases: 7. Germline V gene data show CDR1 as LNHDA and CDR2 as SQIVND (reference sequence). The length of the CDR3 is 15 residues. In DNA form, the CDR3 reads TGTGCCAGTACGAAATGGGGACAGGGGAACACTGAAGCTTTCTTT. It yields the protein CASTKWGQGNTEAFF.

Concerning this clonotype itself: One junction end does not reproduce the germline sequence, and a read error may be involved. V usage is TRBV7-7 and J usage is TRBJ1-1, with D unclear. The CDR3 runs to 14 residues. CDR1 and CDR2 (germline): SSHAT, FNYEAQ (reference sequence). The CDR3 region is CASSLVCGITEAFF. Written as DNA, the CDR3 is TGTGCTAGCAGCTTAGTTTGTGGCATCACTGAAGCTTTCTTT.

The CDR3, as DNA: TGTGCCAGCAGCGCAGGACTAGCGGGGCCAACCGGGGAGCTGTTTTTT. The encoded protein is CASSAGLAGPTGELFF. The rearrangement joins TRBV7-9 to TRBJ2-2; TRBD2 aligns across 12 bases. Per germline, CDR1 SEHNR and CDR2 FQNEAQ (reference sequence). J gave up 5 bases and V 5 bases, and 6 bases lay outside the gene matches. This CDR3 is 16 amino acids long.

CDR3 region: CASSETGTYNEQFF. The CDR3 region has the DNA TGTGCCAGCAGCGAAACAGGGACGTACAATGAGCAGTTCTTC. V and J are TRBV28 and TRBJ2-1; D perhaps matches TRBD1 (6 bases). V was clipped by 6 bases and J by 4 bases, with 13 bases between them. The CDR3 runs 14 residues. Germline CDR1 and CDR2: MDHEN and SYDVKM.